Following are 13 T cell receptor beta chains from one sample sequenced in a study of identifying expanded T cells in peripheral blood. Libraries were prepared by immunoSEQ multiplex PCR; TCRdb keeps only in-frame clonotypes and omits some of them. Among some 93,000 clones listed, over 75% were seen once. Specimen: blood. These receptors were obtained from a person aged 18-69 years in good health.

The genes are TRBV15 and TRBJ2-3; 8 bases align to TRBD2. This CDR3 spans 17 amino acids. Germline V CDR1 and CDR2: LNHNV, YYDKDF (reference sequence). The junction had 10 bases not matched to a gene; V was cut back by 3 bases and J by 2 bases. CDR3 loop: CATSRGEAGESTDTQYF. The CDR3 nucleotides are TGTGCCACCAGCAGGGGCGAAGCGGGAGAGTCCACAGATACGCAGTATTTT.

This clone was detected only once. This chain connects TRBV4-1 to TRBJ1-2; D is uncertain. This CDR3 has 15 amino acids. V was cut by 0 bases and J by 0 bases, with 8 bases left in between. CDR1 and CDR2 (germline): MGHRA, YSYEKL. CDR3 amino acids: CASSQDSRSNYGYTF. The CDR3, as DNA: TGCGCCAGCAGCCAAGATTCCCGATCTAACTATGGCTACACCTTC.

The V and J genes are TRBV9 and TRBJ1-1, with D hard to call. The germline gives CDR1 SGDLS, CDR2 YYNGEE. The V and J ends lost 4 bases and 1 base respectively, with 14 bases between them. The CDR3 runs to 15 residues. The CDR3: CASSPTGRENTEAFF. CDR3 in DNA: TGTGCCAGCAGCCCTACGGGGAGGGAGAACACTGAAGCTTTCTTT.

This chain connects TRBV20-1 to TRBJ2-1; D gene unclear. The CDR3 has 11 residues. The V gene lost 3 bases and the J gene lost 7 bases, with 7 bases spanning the gap. In germline, CDR1 is DFQATT, CDR2 SNEGSKA (reference sequence). CDR3 DNA sequence: TGCAGTGCTAGGCGCTTAAATGAGCAGTTCTTC. Amino acids: CSARRLNEQFF.

This sequence joins TRBV5-1 and TRBJ2-1; D might be TRBD2 (5 bases). The germline V gene encodes CDR1 SGHRS and CDR2 YFSETQ. The CDR3 extends over 17 amino acids. Trimming took off 3 bases at V and 0 bases at J, with 16 bases between the two ends. The CDR3 here is CASSSGLGRSSYNEQFF. For the CDR3, the DNA is TGCGCCAGCAGCTCGGGGTTGGGGAGAAGCTCCTACAATGAGCAGTTCTTC.

The chain couples TRBV2 to TRBJ1-2; TRBD1 matches at 8 bases. The CDR3 consists of 14 residues. V gave up 5 bases and J gave up 5 bases; unmatched junction bases: 7. Germline V gene data show CDR1 as SNHLY and CDR2 as FYNNEI. CDR3 DNA sequence: TGTGCCAGCAGTACACAGGGGGTATTTTATGGCTACACCTTC. It specifies CASSTQGVFYGYTF. The variable domain in full, with the rest retrieved from reference TRBV2 and TRBJ1-2, is EPEVTQTPSHQVTQMGQEVILRCVPISNHLYFYWYRQILGQKVEFLVSFYNNEISEKSEIFDDQFSVERPDGSNFTLKIRSTKLEDSAMYFCASSTQGVFYGYTFGSGTRLTVV.

The chain has TRBV6-5 and TRBJ1-2; D ambiguous. The CDR3 consists of 12 residues. The ends were cut back, 6 bases at V and 6 bases at J, with 11 bases in the middle. Germline values: CDR1 MNHEY, CDR2 SVGAGI. The CDR3 DNA is TGTGCCAGCAGCCCCGCCACAGATGGCTACACCTTC. This encodes CASSPATDGYTF.

This clone was observed once. This chain links TRBV11-3 with TRBJ1-1, with D tentatively TRBD1 (6 bases). Germline assignment: CDR1 SGHNT and CDR2 YENEEA. V was clipped by 0 bases and J by 0 bases, with 14 bases between them. The CDR3 covers 17 residues. The CDR3 is CASSLDSATGVNTEAFF. As DNA, the CDR3 is TGTGCCAGCAGCTTAGATAGCGCGACAGGAGTGAACACTGAAGCTTTCTTT.

The V and J genes are TRBV5-1 and TRBJ2-5; D is unclear. Germline CDR1 reads SGHRS; CDR2 reads YFSETQ. The V gene lost 0 bases and the J gene lost 4 bases, with 10 bases spanning the gap. The CDR3 runs 14 residues. The CDR3 bases are TGCGCCAGCAGCTTGGGGCCGGGTCCAGAGACCCAGTACTTC. Protein product: CASSLGPGPETQYF.

This clone was picked up a small number of times. V gene TRBV4-2 combines with J gene TRBJ1-1, with 7 bases lining up with TRBD1. Germline trimming cut 2 bases from V and 4 bases from J; bases unmatched to any gene: 7. This CDR3 has 15 amino acids. Germline CDR1 LGHNA, CDR2 YNFKEQ. The CDR3 coding sequence is TGTGCCAGCAGCCAAAGGGCCCGGGACAGCACTGAAGCTTTCTTT. Amino acids: CASSQRARDSTEAFF.

The V and J genes are TRBV4-1 and TRBJ1-2, with a weak D call TRBD1 (6 bases). CDR1 and CDR2 from the germline V gene are MGHRA and YSYEKL. The CDR3 consists of 15 residues. V lost 6 bases, J lost 2 bases, and 16 bases lay in between. Written as DNA, the CDR3 is TGCGCCAGCAGACAACAGGGTCTAGGAAACTATGGCTACACCTTC. This codes for CASRQQGLGNYGYTF.

The chain has TRBV10-1 and TRBJ2-5; D unresolved. Germline V gives CDR1 WNHNN, CDR2 SYGVQD (reference sequence). The V gene lost 5 bases and the J gene lost 1 base, with 8 bases spanning the gap. The CDR3 has 13 residues. The chain's CDR3 is CASSSSFQETQYF. For the CDR3, the DNA is TGCGCCAGCAGTTCATCGTTCCAAGAGACCCAGTACTTC.

J is TRBJ2-7 and V is TRBV4-2, with a tentative D call TRBD2 (6 bases). V was cut by 1 base and J by 5 bases, with 12 bases left in between. The CDR3 contains 14 residues. Per germline, CDR1 LGHNA and CDR2 YNFKEQ. Written as DNA, the CDR3 is TGTGCCAGCAGCCAAGCCGGGAGTTTCAACGAGCAGTACTTC. This gives the protein CASSQAGSFNEQYF.